This T cell receptor (beta chain) stems from a study of cytomegalovirus exposure and HLA in healthy donors. The PCR ran on 60 Vbeta and 13 Jbeta primers. In the source study's methods: A later analysis tallied 65 million to 85 million unique TCR beta chains, 8.5 million to 11 million of them shared. Measured with immunoSEQ multiplex PCR; TCRdb has only the in-frame clones, and not every one. The V and J calls and clone size were taken over from that table, and D and trimming were inferred from the DNA. The sample lists around 150,000 clones, approximately 80% occurring once. The CDR3 runs to 17 residues. With 0 bases clipped from V and 4 bases from J, the junction kept 11 bases outside the gene matches. Germline V gene sequence: CDR1 LNHNV, CDR2 YYDKDF (reference sequence).

Material: PBMCs. The chain recombines TRBV15 with TRBJ2-7; 8 bases are shared with TRBD1. This sequence originates from a male donor in good health and CMV-seronegative. The CDR3 region has the DNA TGTGCCACCAGCAGAGATAGATTGGCAGGGGGCGTTTACGAGCAGTACTTC. It translates to CATSRDRLAGGVYEQYF.